The 20 T cell receptor beta chains below come from one sample, sequenced in a study of metastatic and nonmetastatic thyroid tumors. TCRdb reanalyzed the PCR reads via MiXCR. The table lists some 23,000 clones, around 13% of them singletons. Ahead of thyroid surgery, no patient had received treatment of any kind. Sequenced material: blood. Receptors originate from a female donor with papillary thyroid cancer or a benign thyroid nodule (not recorded which). Some clones in this sample may be carry-over from other donors' samples.

This clone has a handful of counts. The CDR3 region is CASTLLRRQGLYYGYTF. The CDR3 DNA reads as TGTGCCAGCACCCTCTTGCGCCGACAAGGGCTTTACTATGGCTACACCTTC. V is TRBV28 and J is TRBJ1-2; D is unclear. Trimming removed 7 bases from V and 3 bases from J, with 24 bases in between. The CDR3 extends over 17 amino acids. Germline V gene sequence: CDR1 MDHEN, CDR2 SYDVKM.

The chain links TRBV19 to TRBJ2-1; possible D gene TRBD2, 6 bases. CDR3 length: 12 amino acids. The V and J ends lost 5 bases and 15 bases respectively, with 17 bases between them. Germline values: CDR1 LNHDA, CDR2 SQIVND (reference sequence). This chain's CDR3 is CASSLERGGPFF. The CDR3 DNA reads as TGTGCCAGTAGTCTGGAGAGGGGAGGTCCGTTCTTC.

This clone appeared many times. The gene calls are TRBV18 and TRBJ2-7; possibly TRBD2 for D (5 bases). CDR1 and CDR2 (germline): KGHSH, LQKENI. The CDR3 sequence is 13 residues long. The germline V and J ends were trimmed by 3 bases and 3 bases, with 9 bases remaining between them. This CDR3 is CASSPHRDYEQYF. CDR3 nucleotides: TGTGCCAGCTCACCTCACCGGGACTACGAGCAGTACTTC.

Many counts were recorded for this clone. The chain couples TRBV11-2 to TRBJ1-4, with 9 bases lining up with TRBD1. The CDR3 contains 15 residues. Losses at the gene ends were 4 bases for V and 6 bases for J; bases not matched to a gene: 6. The germline V gene encodes CDR1 SGHAT and CDR2 FQNNGV. The CDR3 is CASSSSTGGHEKLFF. DNA for the CDR3: TGTGCCAGCAGCTCTTCGACAGGGGGGCATGAAAAACTGTTTTTT.

As for this clone: Sequence at one end of the junction differs from germline and may be a read error. The chain combines TRBV11-3 with TRBJ2-7, with TRBD2 matching 11 bases. The CDR3 covers 16 residues. Looked up from germline, CDR1 is SGHNT and CDR2 is YENEEA. In DNA form, the CDR3 reads TGTGTCAGCATCTTAGTAGGGACTAGCGGACTCTACGAGCAGTACTTC. This gives the protein CVSILVGTSGLYEQYF.

Worth noting for this clone: A read error may be the cause here, since a much bigger clone is one base away. V and J are TRBV7-6 and TRBJ2-1, with 11 bases matching TRBD2. Germline V gene lookup returns CDR1 SGHVS and CDR2 FNYEAQ. CDR3 length equals 19 residues. The CDR3 loop reads CASSTSVGLAEPTYNEQFF. CDR3 DNA sequence: TGTGCCAGCAGCACCTCAGTGGGACTAGCGGAGCCTACCTATAATGAGCAATTCTTC.

This clone has a count of ten or more. The chain uses TRBV12-3 or TRBV12-4 and TRBJ1-4, with D perhaps TRBD1 (5 bases). V was pared by 6 bases and J by 8 bases, with 19 bases between. The CDR3 sequence is 15 residues long. The DNA for the CDR3 is TGTGCCAGCAGCCCCCGGACATCGACCAGGGAAAAACTGTTTTTT. Translation gives CASSPRTSTREKLFF.

This clone was detected only a few times. The V call is TRBV27, the J call TRBJ1-4; TRBD1 aligns across 9 bases. The germline V gene encodes CDR1 MNHEY and CDR2 SMNVEV (reference sequence). The CDR3 consists of 17 residues. J was trimmed by 3 bases and V by 5 bases; bases with no gene match: 10. This CDR3 reads CASSPGTGYAANEKLFF. The CDR3 DNA follows: TGTGCCAGCAGTCCGGGGACAGGGTACGCGGCTAATGAAAAACTGTTTTTT.

Details on this clone: A much larger clone sits a single nucleotide away, making a read error possible. Other nucleotide sequences from this sample produce the same CDR3. V usage is TRBV6-1 and J usage is TRBJ2-7, with D perhaps TRBD2 (5 bases). CDR3 length: 16 residues. Trimming took off 11 bases at V and 0 bases at J, with 23 bases between the two ends. Germline values: CDR1 MNHNS, CDR2 SASEGT. CDR3 in amino acids: CAGTHGGSPSSYEQYF. CDR3 nucleotides: TGTGCCGGCACCCATGGTGGGAGCCCATCCTCCTACGAGCAGTACTTC.

This clone was recorded many times. V gene TRBV30 combines with J gene TRBJ1-1; D remains unclear. Trimming pared 5 bases from V and 1 base from J, leaving 17 bases between. Germline loops: CDR1 GTSNPN, CDR2 SVGIG (reference sequence). There are 15 residues in the CDR3. CDR3 in DNA: TGTGCCTGGTCCCCCCCAGGTGTCGGGAACACTGAAGCTTTCTTT. Its translation: CAWSPPGVGNTEAFF.

Only a few counts were recorded for this clone. Mismatch with germline at one junction end may stem from a read error. The gene calls are TRBV28 and TRBJ2-2, with D hard to call. This CDR3 region has 12 residues. CDR1 and CDR2 from the germline V gene are MDHEN and SYDVKM. CDR3 sequence (DNA): TGTGCCAGCATTTGGGTCCCCGGTGAGCTGTTTTTT. Translating gives CASIWVPGELFF.

This chain joins TRBV28 and TRBJ2-5; 8 bases fit TRBD1. The CDR3 is 14 residues long. The V segment lost 5 bases and the J segment 4 bases; nucleotides outside the gene matches: 6. Germline V gives CDR1 MDHEN, CDR2 SYDVKM. The CDR3 region has the DNA TGTGCCAGCAGTACCCCAGGGGGCGGAGAGACCCAGTACTTC. It specifies CASSTPGGGETQYF.

This clone has at least ten counts. The chain uses TRBV4-1 and TRBJ1-2; D remains ambiguous. Germline V gene sequence: CDR1 MGHRA, CDR2 YSYEKL. The CDR3 runs to 15 residues. Trimming stripped 6 bases from V and 2 bases from J, with 16 bases between. Here the CDR3 reads CASSRGPRENYGYTF. The CDR3 coding sequence is TGCGCCAGCAGTCGAGGGCCTCGAGAGAACTATGGCTACACCTTC.

This clone has a single count. This may stem from a read error, because a much larger clone lies one nucleotide away. The sample carries other DNA sequences with the same CDR3. V usage is TRBV29-1 and J usage is TRBJ1-1, with D unresolved. CDR1 and CDR2 (germline): SQVTM, ANQGSEA. The length of the CDR3 is 14 residues. The CDR3 region is CSVGWADLNTEAFF. The CDR3 DNA sequence: TGCAGTGTTGGATGGGCAGACCTGAACACTGAAGCTTTCTTT.

This clone was counted many times. The chain employs TRBV3-1 and TRBJ2-5, with D maybe TRBD2 (6 bases). CDR3 length: 13 residues. Trimming took 2 bases from V and 5 from J, leaving 9 bases between them. Looked up from germline, CDR1 is LGHDT and CDR2 is YNNKEL (reference sequence). The CDR3 here is CASSQREFETQYF. The CDR3 DNA is TGTGCCAGCAGCCAACGGGAGTTCGAGACCCAGTACTTC.

There are many counts of this clone. The genes are TRBV5-4 and TRBJ2-7; D may be TRBD1 or TRBD2 (5 bases each). CDR3 length equals 13 residues. The V and J ends lost 4 bases and 7 bases respectively, with 15 bases between them. CDR1 and CDR2 (germline): SGHNT, YYREEE (reference sequence). The CDR3 bases are TGTGCCAGCAGCCGGGACGCCATGGGTGAGCAGTACTTC. It specifies CASSRDAMGEQYF.

This clone was observed many times. The V call is TRBV20-1, the J call TRBJ2-7, with D possibly being TRBD2 (6 bases). Germline lookup yields CDR1 DFQATT and CDR2 SNEGSKA (reference sequence). This CDR3 is built from 12 residues. V lost 6 bases to trimming and J lost 0 bases, with 9 bases between them. The CDR3 DNA sequence: TGCAGTGCAAATAGCGGCTCCTACGAGCAGTACTTC. It is translated as CSANSGSYEQYF.

This clone occurred many times. This could be a read error, since a much larger clone is one nucleotide away. The identical CDR3 is also encoded by other nucleotide sequences in the sample. The genes are TRBV19 and TRBJ2-2; D gene ambiguous. Germline lookup yields CDR1 LNHDA and CDR2 SQIVND (reference sequence). The CDR3 extends over 13 amino acids. CDR3 sequence (DNA): TGCGCCAGTAGTATTGGGCAAATCGGGGAGCTGTTTTTT. Its protein is CASSIGQIGELFF.

This clone appeared many times. This chain connects TRBV10-1 to TRBJ2-1; D remains unclear. Germline CDR1 and CDR2: WNHNN and SYGVQD (reference sequence). Trimming stripped 0 bases from V and 5 bases from J, with 14 bases between. The CDR3 sequence is 16 residues long. CDR3 bases: TGCGCCAGCAGTGAGTCTACGGGCCTGAGACACAATGAGCAGTTCTTC. This codes for CASSESTGLRHNEQFF.

This clone has ten or more counts. The chain couples TRBV27 to TRBJ2-1; D gene ambiguous. Per germline, CDR1 MNHEY and CDR2 SMNVEV (reference sequence). Trimming cost V 5 bases and J 5 bases, with 10 bases left between them. CDR3 length: 13 residues. CDR3 loop: CASSHLQDNEQFF. As DNA, the CDR3 is TGTGCCAGCAGTCACCTCCAGGACAATGAGCAGTTCTTC.